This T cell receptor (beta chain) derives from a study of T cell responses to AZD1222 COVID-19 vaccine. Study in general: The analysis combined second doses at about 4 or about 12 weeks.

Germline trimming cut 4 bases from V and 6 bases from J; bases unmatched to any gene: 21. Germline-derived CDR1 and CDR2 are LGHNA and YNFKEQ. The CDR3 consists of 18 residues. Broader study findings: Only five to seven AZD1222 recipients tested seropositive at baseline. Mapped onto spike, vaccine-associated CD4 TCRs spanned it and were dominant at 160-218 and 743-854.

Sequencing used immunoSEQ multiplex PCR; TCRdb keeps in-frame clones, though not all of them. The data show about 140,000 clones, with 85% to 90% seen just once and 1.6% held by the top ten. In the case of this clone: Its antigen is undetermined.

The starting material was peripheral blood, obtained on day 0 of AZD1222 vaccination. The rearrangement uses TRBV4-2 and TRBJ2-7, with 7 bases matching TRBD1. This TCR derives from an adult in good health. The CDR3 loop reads CASSPPLFSDRAVFEQYF. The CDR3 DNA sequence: TGTGCCAGCAGCCCCCCTCTATTTTCAGACAGGGCAGTTTTCGAGCAGTACTTC.